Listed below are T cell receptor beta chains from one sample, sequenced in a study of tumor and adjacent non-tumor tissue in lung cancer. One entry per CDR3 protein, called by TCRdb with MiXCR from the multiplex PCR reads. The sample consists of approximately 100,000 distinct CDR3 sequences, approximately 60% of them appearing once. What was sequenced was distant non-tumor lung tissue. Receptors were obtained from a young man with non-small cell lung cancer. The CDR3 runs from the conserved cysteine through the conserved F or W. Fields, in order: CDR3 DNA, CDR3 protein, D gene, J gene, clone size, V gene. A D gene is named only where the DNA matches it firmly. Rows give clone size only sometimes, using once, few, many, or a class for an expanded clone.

DNA: TGCGCCAGCAGTGACACTCGAGGGGGATACACTTCCTACAAGCAGTACTTC
CDR3: CASSDTRGGYTSYKQYF
D: NA
J: TRBJ2-7
size: NA
V: TRBV10-2

DNA: TGTGCCAGCAGCTCCAGGGGCCGGGAGCTGTTTTTT
CDR3: CASSSRGRELFF
D: NA
J: TRBJ2-2
size: NA
V: TRBV11-2

DNA: TGTGCCAGCAGGCGACAGGGTCGAGAGACCCAGTACTTC
CDR3: CASRRQGRETQYF
D: TRBD1
J: TRBJ2-5
size: many
V: TRBV6-5

DNA: TGTGCCAGCGGATTTCGGCCGGACGAGCGGTTATTC
CDR3: CASGFRPDERLF
D: NA
J: TRBJ2-1
size: once
V: TRBV11-2

DNA: TGTGCCAGCAGCCACATCCTATCGGGAAATGACAATGAGCAGTTCTTC
CDR3: CASSHILSGNDNEQFF
D: NA
J: TRBJ2-1
size: NA
V: TRBV11-2

DNA: TGTGCCAGCAGTTCCCGGGGGAATATCAATCAGCCCCAGCATTTT
CDR3: CASSSRGNINQPQHF
D: NA
J: TRBJ1-5
size: NA
V: TRBV12-3/TRBV12-4

DNA: TGCAGTGCTAGAGATCTCAGCGGGATAGACACAGATACGCAGTATTTT
CDR3: CSARDLSGIDTDTQYF
D: TRBD2
J: TRBJ2-3
size: many
V: TRBV20-1

DNA: TGTGCCAGCAGCCAAGGGGAAGGAGTTACGAGTTCCTACGGGCAGTACTTC
CDR3: CASSQGEGVTSSYGQYF
D: NA
J: TRBJ2-7
size: NA
V: TRBV4-2

DNA: TGCGCCAGCAGCCATCTGAGCCAGGGCGGGGAGATGTTTTTT
CDR3: CASSHLSQGGEMFF
D: NA
J: TRBJ2-2
size: few
V: TRBV4-1

DNA: TGTGCCAGCAGCCCTCGGGGACAGGTGGTCACTGAAGCTTTCTTT
CDR3: CASSPRGQVVTEAFF
D: TRBD1
J: TRBJ1-1
size: NA
V: TRBV11-2

DNA: TGTGCCAGCAGCCAAGGGGACAGGGGCTCCAATGAGCAGTTCTTC
CDR3: CASSQGDRGSNEQFF
D: TRBD1
J: TRBJ2-1
size: few
V: TRBV16

DNA: TGTGCCAGCAGTCCCGGAGCGGGGGGGGTGGATGAGCAGTTCTTC
CDR3: CASSPGAGGVDEQFF
D: TRBD2
J: TRBJ2-1
size: many
V: TRBV6-5

DNA: TGCACTGCTAGGTCTCACAAGGGATCTGGAAACACCATACATTTT
CDR3: CTARSHKGSGNTIHF
D: NA
J: TRBJ1-3
size: NA
V: TRBV20-1

DNA: TGTGCCAGCAGCCACGGGGGGGGAAACACTGAAGCTTTCTTT
CDR3: CASSHGGGNTEAFF
D: NA
J: TRBJ1-1
size: few
V: TRBV14

DNA: TGTGCCAGCAGCGTGGGCTGGACTAGCGGGCCGGATGAGCAGTTTTTC
CDR3: CASSVGWTSGPDEQFF
D: TRBD2
J: TRBJ2-1
size: NA
V: TRBV11-3

DNA: TGCAGTGCTGCGGACAGCTACTATGACTACACCTTC
CDR3: CSAADSYYDYTF
D: NA
J: TRBJ1-2
size: NA
V: TRBV29-1

DNA: TGTGCCAGCAGCCCCTGGGGTCGAACCTACGAGCAGTACTTC
CDR3: CASSPWGRTYEQYF
D: NA
J: TRBJ2-7
size: medium-sized
V: TRBV7-9

DNA: TGTGCCAGCAGCCGGGGGGGGGGCACTGAAGCTTTCTTT
CDR3: CASSRGGGTEAFF
D: NA
J: TRBJ1-1
size: NA
V: TRBV7-3

DNA: TGCAGCGTTGGGGGCGGGGGCAGGACTGAAGCTTTCTTT
CDR3: CSVGGGGRTEAFF
D: NA
J: TRBJ1-1
size: many
V: TRBV29-1

DNA: TGTGCCAGCATCCCAGGACTAGCGTACACCGGGGAGTTGTTTTTT
CDR3: CASIPGLAYTGELFF
D: TRBD2
J: TRBJ2-2
size: NA
V: TRBV11-2

DNA: TGCAGTGCTAGACCTAGGGGGCTCTCCTACAATGAGCGGTTCTTC
CDR3: CSARPRGLSYNERFF
D: TRBD1
J: TRBJ2-1
size: NA
V: TRBV20-1

DNA: TGTGCCATCAGCCCAATGACAGGGCCTCCCTATGGCTACACCTTC
CDR3: CAISPMTGPPYGYTF
D: TRBD1
J: TRBJ1-2
size: NA
V: TRBV11-2

DNA: TGTGCCAGCAGCCTGGGACTAGGGGCCTCCTACGAGCAGTACTTC
CDR3: CASSLGLGASYEQYF
D: TRBD2
J: TRBJ2-7
size: medium-sized
V: TRBV11-2

DNA: TGTCCCAGCAGTTACTCGCTCAATACGCAGTATTTT
CDR3: CPSSYSLNTQYF
D: NA
J: TRBJ2-3
size: once
V: TRBV6-5

DNA: TGTGCCAGCAGTCCACCCCCCTTTTCCCCACCACTCGAGCAGTACTTC
CDR3: CASSPPPFSPPLEQYF
D: NA
J: TRBJ2-7
size: once
V: TRBV11-2

DNA: TGTGCCAGCAACTCGAGACCCATCACTAATGAGCGGTTCTTC
CDR3: CASNSRPITNERFF
D: NA
J: TRBJ2-1
size: few
V: TRBV11-2

DNA: TGCAGTACCAGAGATAAGAGGGGGTGGAATTCACACCTCCACTTT
CDR3: CSTRDKRGWNSHLHF
D: NA
J: TRBJ1-6
size: NA
V: TRBV20-1

DNA: TGCGCCAGCAGTGAGCACAGGACAGGGCACAGTGAGCAGTTCTTC
CDR3: CASSEHRTGHSEQFF
D: TRBD1
J: TRBJ2-1
size: NA
V: TRBV10-1

DNA: TGTGTCTGGAGGGGAACTAGCGGGAGGGCCCGGTGGTTGGCCGGGGAGCTGTTTTTT
CDR3: CVWRGTSGRARWLAGELFF
D: TRBD2
J: TRBJ2-2
size: NA
V: TRBV30

DNA: TGTGTCAGCAGTCTAGCGGAGAACACCGGGGAGCTGTTTTTT
CDR3: CVSSLAENTGELFF
D: TRBD2
J: TRBJ2-2
size: NA
V: TRBV6-4

DNA: TGTGCCAGCAGGGAGGATGGCTACACCTTC
CDR3: CASREDGYTF
D: NA
J: TRBJ1-2
size: medium-sized
V: TRBV6-1

DNA: TGTGCCAGCAGCCCCGTACAGGGGGCAAAACAACCCCAGCATTTT
CDR3: CASSPVQGAKQPQHF
D: TRBD1
J: TRBJ1-5
size: NA
V: TRBV6-6

DNA: TGCGCCAGCCGCCAACTGACTAGCGGGAGGTCCTGGGAGCTGTTTTTT
CDR3: CASRQLTSGRSWELFF
D: TRBD2
J: TRBJ2-2
size: once
V: TRBV4-1

DNA: TGTGCCAGCAGCCCTGGGCTTCTTAGCAATCAGCCCCAGCATTTT
CDR3: CASSPGLLSNQPQHF
D: NA
J: TRBJ1-5
size: many
V: TRBV5-4

DNA: TGTGCCAGCAGAGGGACAGGGATGTATACGCAGTATTTT
CDR3: CASRGTGMYTQYF
D: TRBD1
J: TRBJ2-3
size: NA
V: TRBV11-1

DNA: TGCAGTATTGGGTCGCCAAGCACAGATACGCAGTATTTT
CDR3: CSIGSPSTDTQYF
D: NA
J: TRBJ2-3
size: NA
V: TRBV29-1

DNA: TGCGCCAGCAGCTTGGTGGCGACAAGGATGGGCACTGAAGCTTTCTTT
CDR3: CASSLVATRMGTEAFF
D: NA
J: TRBJ1-1
size: NA
V: TRBV5-1

DNA: TGTGCCAGCAGCTTTCAACCCGGGACATCAAACTATGACTACACCTTC
CDR3: CASSFQPGTSNYDYTF
D: NA
J: TRBJ1-2
size: NA
V: TRBV7-8

DNA: TGCAGCGTTAGGTCGGACTATGGCTACACCTTC
CDR3: CSVRSDYGYTF
D: NA
J: TRBJ1-2
size: NA
V: TRBV29-1

DNA: TGTGCCAGCAGAGAGGTAGCGGGAGAGTACACCGGGGAGCTGTTTTTT
CDR3: CASREVAGEYTGELFF
D: TRBD2
J: TRBJ2-2
size: many
V: TRBV6-6

DNA: TGTGGCAGCAGGACCGGGACAGGGGTGGACAATGAGCAGTTCTTC
CDR3: CGSRTGTGVDNEQFF
D: TRBD1
J: TRBJ2-1
size: NA
V: TRBV6-1

DNA: TGTGCCAGCAGCTTAGTAGGGGGCCAAGGGGGTCGGACTGAAGCTTTCTTT
CDR3: CASSLVGGQGGRTEAFF
D: TRBD1
J: TRBJ1-1
size: NA
V: TRBV11-1

DNA: TGTGCCAACAGCCGCCTAGCGGATTTGGGATACGATGAGCAGTTCTTC
CDR3: CANSRLADLGYDEQFF
D: TRBD2
J: TRBJ2-1
size: NA
V: TRBV4-2

DNA: TGTGCCAGGAGCCCCCCCGGCTCGGGGGCAAATGAAAAACCGTTTTTT
CDR3: CARSPPGSGANEKPFF
D: NA
J: TRBJ1-4
size: NA
V: TRBV11-2

DNA: TGTGCCAGCAGCCAGGGTGGAACCGGGGAGTTGTTTTTT
CDR3: CASSQGGTGELFF
D: NA
J: TRBJ2-2
size: NA
V: TRBV5-6

DNA: TGCAGTGCTAAAGGGTCGACAGATAGCACTCAGCCCCAGCATTTT
CDR3: CSAKGSTDSTQPQHF
D: NA
J: TRBJ1-5
size: once
V: TRBV20-1

DNA: TGTGCCAGCAGGTTAGCGGGGGGCTACGAGCAGTACTTC
CDR3: CASRLAGGYEQYF
D: TRBD2
J: TRBJ2-7
size: NA
V: TRBV7-3

DNA: TGTGCCAGCAGCTTATGGACCGAGAGGACTGAAGCTTTCTTT
CDR3: CASSLWTERTEAFF
D: NA
J: TRBJ1-1
size: NA
V: TRBV11-1

DNA: TGCGGTGCTAAGGCAGGGGAGACTAAAGCTTTCTTT
CDR3: CGAKAGETKAFF
D: NA
J: TRBJ1-1
size: NA
V: TRBV20-1

DNA: TGTGCAAGCAGCTTATGCCCCCTTGGCTGCGGTTCCTACAATGAGCAGTTCTTC
CDR3: CASSLCPLGCGSYNEQFF
D: NA
J: TRBJ2-1
size: once
V: TRBV11-2

DNA: TGCAGCGTTGAAGACGACGGGGGATTGTGTGAGCAGTTCTTC
CDR3: CSVEDDGGLCEQFF
D: NA
J: TRBJ2-1
size: NA
V: TRBV29-1

DNA: TGCAGCGTTGGCCAGGGGGCGGGCGGGGAGCTGTTTTTT
CDR3: CSVGQGAGGELFF
D: TRBD1
J: TRBJ2-2
size: many
V: TRBV29-1

DNA: TGTGCCAGCAGCAAGGTGAGCGCTGAAGCTTTCTTT
CDR3: CASSKVSAEAFF
D: NA
J: TRBJ1-1
size: NA
V: TRBV6-6

DNA: TGTGCTAGCAGCAAGCGGGGACAGGGATGGACCGGGGAGCTGTTTTTT
CDR3: CASSKRGQGWTGELFF
D: TRBD1
J: TRBJ2-2
size: NA
V: TRBV11-2

DNA: TGTGCCTGCAGCCAAGATTCCGGGCGACCAAATGAGCAGTACTTC
CDR3: CACSQDSGRPNEQYF
D: NA
J: TRBJ2-7
size: NA
V: TRBV4-2

DNA: TGTGCCAGCAGCCAACGACAATTAGGGAGCACAGATACGCAGTATTTT
CDR3: CASSQRQLGSTDTQYF
D: NA
J: TRBJ2-3
size: many
V: TRBV14

DNA: TGTGTCAGCAGCTCTAATGACGAGACCCAGTACTTC
CDR3: CVSSSNDETQYF
D: NA
J: TRBJ2-5
size: NA
V: TRBV7-9

DNA: TGTGGCAACAGCCTCGGACTAGCGGACACAGATACACAGTATTTT
CDR3: CGNSLGLADTDTQYF
D: TRBD2
J: TRBJ2-3
size: NA
V: TRBV11-2

DNA: TGCGCCAGCAGCCAAGCCGACACTGAAGGCTACGAGCAGTACTTC
CDR3: CASSQADTEGYEQYF
D: NA
J: TRBJ2-7
size: many
V: TRBV4-1